The 24 T cell receptor beta chains below come from one sample, sequenced in a study of Ad26.COV2.S vaccination and SARS-CoV-2 variants. TCRdb keeps only in-frame clones here, not all; method: immunoSEQ multiplex PCR. The sample lists about half a million clones; roughly 87% were seen once. Treatment described: around 19 received Ad26.COV2.S at low or high dose, single or two shots; 5 received placebo; per-sample allocation not given. The samples were gathered on day 63 after the first injection of vaccine or placebo. The sample consisted of peripheral blood, taken in a trial of Ad26.COV2.S vaccine versus placebo. The source is a person between 18 and 65 years old who received the Ad26.COV2.S COVID-19 vaccine or a placebo.

This clone was counted once. J is TRBJ2-1 and V is TRBV25-1; TRBD2 matches at 12 bases. CDR1 and CDR2 (germline): MGHDK, SYGVNS. V lost 5 bases, J lost 8 bases, and 10 bases stayed unmatched. The CDR3 covers 16 residues. The CDR3 spells CASSLAGGNVRYEQFF. The CDR3 nucleotides are TGTGCCAGCAGTCTAGCGGGAGGGAACGTTCGTTATGAGCAGTTCTTC.

This clone was observed once. This chain connects TRBV28 to TRBJ1-6, with D uncertain. V shed 8 bases and J shed 1 base, with 6 bases lying between them. The CDR3 runs to 13 residues. CDR1 is MDHEN and CDR2 is SYDVKM in the germline V gene. CDR3 amino acids: CASHGSYNSPLHF. The CDR3 DNA sequence: TGTGCCAGCCATGGGTCCTATAATTCACCCCTCCACTTT.

V and J are TRBV30 and TRBJ2-7; D gene unclear. The CDR3 spans 10 residues. Trimming took 5 bases from V and 3 from J, leaving 5 bases between them. CDR1 GTSNPN and CDR2 SVGIG come from the germline V gene (reference sequence). CDR3 bases: TGTGCCTGGGGGTACTACGAGCAGTACTTC. This gives the protein CAWGYYEQYF. The variable domain in full, with the rest retrieved from reference TRBV30 and TRBJ2-7, is SQTIHQWPATLVQPVGSPLSLECTVEGTSNPNLYWYRQAAGRGLQLLFYSVGIGQISSEVPQNLSASRPQDRQFILSSKKLLLSDSGFYLCAWGYYEQYFGPGTRLTVT.

The chain has TRBV4-2 and TRBJ2-7; TRBD2 aligns across 7 bases. This CDR3 contains 14 residues. The germline gives CDR1 LGHNA, CDR2 YNFKEQ. Unmatched junction bases numbered 2, after V lost 1 base and J lost 2 bases. The CDR3 spells CASSQAGGPYEQYF. DNA of the CDR3: TGTGCCAGCAGCCAAGCGGGAGGCCCCTACGAGCAGTACTTC.

To note about this clone: At one end the junction does not follow the germline gene, possibly because of a read error. The genes are TRBV24-1 and TRBJ2-2; D could derive from TRBD1 or TRBD2 (5 bases each). The CDR3 sequence is 17 residues long. Germline-derived CDR1 and CDR2 are KGHDR and SFDVKD. DNA of the CDR3: TGTGCCACCAGTGAATCGGGGACGACCCCGAAAACCGGGGAGCTGTTTTTT. Translating gives CATSESGTTPKTGELFF.

This chain connects TRBV3-1 (or the pseudogene TRBV3-2) to TRBJ2-3; perhaps D is TRBD1 or TRBD2 (6 bases each). V was clipped by 9 bases and J by 6 bases, with 16 bases between them. The length of the CDR3 is 13 residues. From germline, CDR1 is LGHDT and CDR2 YNNKEL (reference sequence). CDR3 sequence (DNA): TGTGCCAGTTCCCGGGGGCACGGGGATACGCAGTATTTT. This sequence encodes CASSRGHGDTQYF.

This chain links TRBV4-1 with TRBJ1-4, with 7 nucleotides matching TRBD1. Germline lookup yields CDR1 MGHRA and CDR2 YSYEKL. The CDR3 runs 14 residues. V lost 1 base, J lost 10 bases, and 6 bases stayed unmatched. The CDR3, as DNA: TGCGCCAGCAGCCAAGGAGGGGGCTTTGGAAAACTGTTTTTT. Protein product: CASSQGGGFGKLFF.

The CDR3 nucleotides read TGTGCCAGCAGTGCCAGGGGGGGGGCTAGGTACGAGCAGTACTTC. It specifies CASSARGGARYEQYF. The chain combines TRBV27 with TRBJ2-7; either TRBD1 or TRBD2 may fit D (7 bases each). This CDR3 has 15 residues. From germline, CDR1 is MNHEY and CDR2 SMNVEV (reference sequence). With 5 bases removed from V and 4 bases from J, the gap between germline ends came to 18 bases.

This chain uses TRBV3-1 (or the pseudogene TRBV3-2) with TRBJ2-1; 9 bases agree with TRBD2. The trim removed 6 bases at V and 5 bases at J, leaving 5 bases unmatched. Germline lookup yields CDR1 LGHDT and CDR2 YNNKEL (reference sequence). This CDR3 contains 14 residues. The CDR3 nucleotides read TGTGCCAGCAGGCGGGGGGGCGTCGACAATGAGCAGTTCTTC. Its translation is CASRRGGVDNEQFF.

This clone was recorded a few times. The rearrangement uses TRBV28 and TRBJ2-2; tentatively, D is TRBD1 (6 bases). Germline V gene sequence: CDR1 MDHEN, CDR2 SYDVKM. The length of the CDR3 is 14 residues. Trimming shortened V by 7 bases and J by 1 base, and 10 bases separated the two germline ends. Here the CDR3 reads CASNRGGNTGELFF. As DNA, the CDR3 is TGTGCCAGCAATCGAGGGGGGAACACCGGGGAGCTGTTTTTT.

This clone appeared many times. The chain recombines TRBV7-2 with TRBJ2-7; D unclear. The length of the CDR3 is 14 residues. Trimming removed 1 base from V and 9 bases from J, with 16 bases in between. Germline loops: CDR1 SGHTA, CDR2 FQGNSA. The CDR3 spells CASSLVAPASRQYF. CDR3 bases: TGTGCCAGCAGCTTAGTCGCCCCGGCATCTCGGCAGTACTTC.

This clone was picked up a small number of times. This chain links TRBV2 with TRBJ2-7, with D maybe TRBD1 (6 bases). Between the trimmed V and J ends, which lost 8 bases and 0 bases, there was a span of 11 bases. Germline CDR1 SNHLY, CDR2 FYNNEI. This CDR3 region has 13 residues. The CDR3: CASGRDTSYEQYF. CDR3 bases: TGTGCCAGCGGCCGGGACACCTCCTACGAGCAGTACTTC.

The chain couples TRBV6-5 to TRBJ2-1; D not certain. Germline CDR1 MNHEY, CDR2 SVGAGI. This CDR3 is 15 amino acids long. V was shortened by 6 bases and J by 6 bases, with 18 bases between the two germline ends. The CDR3 sequence is CASRKDLEWSNEQFF. CDR3 DNA sequence: TGTGCCAGCAGAAAGGACCTCGAGTGGTCCAATGAGCAGTTCTTC.

V usage is TRBV7-9 and J usage is TRBJ1-2; 10 bases are a match to TRBD1. J was trimmed by 4 bases and V by 3 bases; bases with no gene match: 11. Per the germline V gene, CDR1 is SEHNR and CDR2 is FQNEAQ (reference sequence). The length of the CDR3 is 17 residues. The CDR3 sequence is CASSFGIMTGGVYGYTF. The CDR3 bases are TGTGCCAGCAGCTTTGGGATCATGACAGGGGGCGTCTATGGCTACACCTTC.

The rearrangement joins TRBV28 to TRBJ2-1, with D perhaps TRBD2 (6 bases). Germline values: CDR1 MDHEN, CDR2 SYDVKM. V shed 2 bases and J shed 1 base, with 15 bases lying between them. The CDR3 sequence is 17 residues long. CDR3 nucleotide sequence: TGTGCCAGCAGTTTAACCCAATGGGGGAGGTCCTACAATGAGCAGTTCTTC. This codes for CASSLTQWGRSYNEQFF.

This chain uses TRBV18 with TRBJ2-4, with a tentative D call TRBD1 (5 bases). The CDR3 runs to 15 residues. Germline CDR1 KGHSH, CDR2 LQKENI. Trimming stripped 6 bases from V and 1 base from J, with 13 bases between. The CDR3 nucleotides are TGTGCCAGCTCCCGACAGAGGTCCGCCAAAAACATTCAGTACTTC. It yields the protein CASSRQRSAKNIQYF.

The chain carries TRBV18 and TRBJ2-1, with 7 nucleotides matching TRBD2. Looked up from germline, CDR1 is KGHSH and CDR2 is LQKENI. The CDR3 sequence is 15 residues long. V lost 1 base and J lost 3; bases outside the gene matches: 3. As DNA, the CDR3 is TGTGCCAGCTCACCACGGGCGGGGGACTACAATGAGCAGTTCTTC. It codes for CASSPRAGDYNEQFF.

V is TRBV14 and J is TRBJ2-1; TRBD2 aligns across 12 bases. CDR3 length equals 15 residues. From germline, CDR1 is SGHDN and CDR2 FVKESK. The V gene end was trimmed by 1 base and the J gene end by 9 bases; junction bases not matched to a gene: 4. This CDR3 is CASSQGTSGTREQFF. For the CDR3, the DNA is TGTGCCAGCAGCCAAGGGACTAGCGGGACCCGTGAGCAGTTCTTC. The variable domain in full, with the rest retrieved from reference TRBV14 and TRBJ2-1, is EAGVTQFPSHSVIEKGQTVTLRCDPISGHDNLYWYRRVMGKEIKFLLHFVKESKQDESGMPNNRFLAERTGGTYSTLKVQPAELEDSGVYFCASSQGTSGTREQFFGPGTRLTVL.

The V gene is TRBV4-3, the J gene TRBJ1-2; D possibly corresponds to TRBD1 (6 bases). V shed 2 bases and J shed 4 bases, with 17 bases lying between them. The CDR3 contains 16 residues. The germline gives CDR1 LGHNA, CDR2 YSLEER. CDR3 in amino acids: CASSQRDTGRIYGYTF. The CDR3, as DNA: TGCGCCAGCAGCCAAAGGGACACAGGCCGAATCTATGGCTACACCTTC.

The chain recombines TRBV27 with TRBJ2-3, with TRBD2 matching 8 bases. The germline CDR1 and CDR2 sequences are MNHEY and SMNVEV (reference sequence). J lost 4 bases, V lost 2 bases, and 8 bases had no gene match. CDR3 length: 16 residues. CDR3 amino acids: CASSLEGGRYPDTQYF. Here the CDR3 DNA reads TGTGCCAGCAGTTTAGAGGGCGGGAGGTATCCAGATACGCAGTATTTT.

V and J are TRBV3-1 (or the pseudogene TRBV3-2) and TRBJ2-4, with 7 bases that match TRBD2. The CDR3 has 16 amino acids. Losses at the gene ends were 2 bases for V and 1 base for J; bases not matched to a gene: 5. In germline, CDR1 is LGHDT, CDR2 YNNKEL (reference sequence). The CDR3 spells CASSQRLALAKNIQYF. The CDR3 DNA sequence: TGTGCCAGCAGCCAACGACTAGCTTTGGCCAAAAACATTCAGTACTTC.

The chain employs TRBV3-1 (or the pseudogene TRBV3-2) and TRBJ2-5; 7 nucleotides agree with TRBD2. This CDR3 is built from 14 residues. Germline loops: CDR1 LGHDT, CDR2 YNNKEL (reference sequence). The ends lost 4 bases at V and 6 bases at J; junction bases unmatched: 8. The CDR3, as DNA: TGTGCCAGCAGCCCCTGGACTAGAATGAAGACCCAGTACTTC. Translating gives CASSPWTRMKTQYF.

The chain couples TRBV19 to TRBJ2-1; 10 bases agree with TRBD2. Germline lookup yields CDR1 LNHDA and CDR2 SQIVND (reference sequence). The CDR3 is made up of 21 amino acids. With 3 bases clipped from V and 6 bases from J, the junction kept 23 bases outside the gene matches. The CDR3 region is CASSMNRPGASGSRVINEQFF. DNA of the CDR3: TGTGCCAGTAGTATGAATCGTCCTGGCGCTAGCGGGAGCCGGGTGATCAATGAGCAGTTCTTC. Variable domain in full (rest from reference TRBV19 and TRBJ2-1): DGGITQSPKYLFRKEGQNVTLSCEQNLNHDAMYWYRQDPGQGLRLIYYSQIVNDFQKGDIAEGYSVSREKKESFPLTVTSAQKNPTAFYLCASSMNRPGASGSRVINEQFFGPGTRLTVL.

This clone appeared a few times. The chain is built from TRBV19 and TRBJ2-5; 7 positions match TRBD1. Losses at the gene ends were 6 bases for V and 4 bases for J; bases not matched to a gene: 11. The CDR3 runs 15 residues. Germline-derived CDR1 and CDR2 are LNHDA and SQIVND (reference sequence). The CDR3 nucleotides read TGTGCCAGTAGCCCCGACAGGGTATTTAGAGAGACCCAGTACTTC. Protein: CASSPDRVFRETQYF.